These 28 T cell receptor beta chains were sequenced from one sample in a study of naive CD8 T cells in extremely preterm neonates. Without labor or membrane rupture, elective cesareans at roughly 37-41 weeks supplied term cord blood. Assay used: immunoSEQ multiplex PCR; TCRdb lists only in-frame clones, some missing. The data show approximately 6,000 clones, 95% to 99% seen once. Sequenced: naive CD8+ T cells from cord blood. All receptors come from a newborn in good health.

This chain uses TRBV7-6 with TRBJ2-2; 10 bases line up with TRBD1. The CDR3 covers 17 residues. Germline assignment: CDR1 SGHVS and CDR2 FNYEAQ. With V trimmed by 5 bases and J by 5 bases, 11 bases remained unmatched. The CDR3 region has the DNA TGTGCCAGCAGCGAGGAAGGACAGGGGGGTAATACCGGGGAGCTGTTTTTT. Protein: CASSEEGQGGNTGELFF. Full variable domain (missing parts from reference TRBV7-6 and TRBJ2-2): GAGVSQSPRYKVTKRGQDVALRCDPISGHVSLYWYRQALGQGPEFLTYFNYEAQQDKSGLPNDRFSAERPEGSISTLTIQRTEQRDSAMYRCASSEEGQGGNTGELFFGEGSRLTVL.

The chain employs TRBV7-9 and TRBJ2-1; 10 positions match TRBD2. Germline V CDR1 and CDR2: SEHNR, FQNEAQ (reference sequence). V gave up 1 base and J gave up 8 bases; unmatched junction bases: 8. CDR3 length: 16 residues. The CDR3 is CASSLVGLAEGDEQFF. CDR3 sequence (DNA): TGTGCCAGCAGCTTAGTAGGACTAGCGGAAGGAGATGAGCAGTTCTTC.

This clone has just one count. The chain links TRBV29-1 to TRBJ1-2; 7 nucleotides line up with TRBD1. This CDR3 has 17 residues. Germline CDR1 reads SQVTM; CDR2 reads ANQGSEA. V lost 3 bases and J lost 4; bases outside the gene matches: 17. As DNA, the CDR3 is TGCAGCGTTGACGAATTGATCCTAACCGGGACAGTCTATGGCTACACCTTC. It specifies CSVDELILTGTVYGYTF.

This clone was recorded once. The chain employs TRBV14 and TRBJ2-1, with a weak D call TRBD1 (5 bases). This CDR3 has 15 amino acids. Germline assignment: CDR1 SGHDN and CDR2 FVKESK. V lost 1 base and J lost 3, with 10 bases in between. The CDR3 coding sequence is TGTGCCAGCAGCCAAGGGCAGGGCCTCTACAATGAGCAGTTCTTC. Residues: CASSQGQGLYNEQFF. Full variable domain (outside the CDR3, taken from reference TRBV14 and TRBJ2-1): EAGVTQFPSHSVIEKGQTVTLRCDPISGHDNLYWYRRVMGKEIKFLLHFVKESKQDESGMPNNRFLAERTGGTYSTLKVQPAELEDSGVYFCASSQGQGLYNEQFFGPGTRLTVL.

V is TRBV11-3 and J is TRBJ2-5, with TRBD2 matching 9 bases. With 2 bases clipped from V and 3 bases from J, the junction kept 7 bases outside the gene matches. This CDR3 contains 16 residues. CDR1 is SGHNT and CDR2 is YENEEA in the germline V gene. CDR3 region: CASSLWVAGGEETQYF. The CDR3 DNA follows: TGTGCCAGCAGCTTATGGGTGGCGGGGGGGGAAGAGACCCAGTACTTC.

The rearrangement uses TRBV4-2 and TRBJ2-7, with TRBD1 matching over 7 bases. V lost 5 bases and J lost 0; bases outside the gene matches: 4. The CDR3 consists of 14 residues. In germline, CDR1 is LGHNA, CDR2 YNFKEQ. This CDR3 reads CASSSRDSSYEQYF. The CDR3 nucleotides are TGTGCCAGCAGCAGTAGGGACAGCTCCTACGAGCAGTACTTC.

This chain's CDR3 is CASSVVTIGDTQYF. CDR3 bases: TGTGCCAGCAGTGTGGTGACTATCGGTGATACGCAGTATTTT. The V gene is TRBV6-5, the J gene TRBJ2-3, with D tentatively TRBD2 (5 bases). CDR3 size: 14 residues. The germline CDR1 and CDR2 sequences are MNHEY and SVGAGI. V was shortened by 5 bases and J by 6 bases, with 15 bases between the two germline ends.

The J gene is TRBJ2-3, the V gene TRBV27, with 8 positions matching TRBD2. Trimming removed 2 bases from V and 6 bases from J; junction bases left unmatched: 10. This CDR3 has 16 amino acids. Per the germline V gene, CDR1 is MNHEY and CDR2 is SMNVEV (reference sequence). CDR3 sequence: CASSLLLAEGVDTQYF. CDR3 nucleotide sequence: TGTGCCAGCAGTTTACTACTAGCGGAGGGGGTGGATACGCAGTATTTT.

V gene TRBV7-6 combines with J gene TRBJ2-1; D unresolved. Between the trimmed V and J ends, which lost 5 bases and 3 bases, there was a span of 11 bases. CDR3 size: 14 residues. The V gene's germline CDR1 is SGHVS and CDR2 FNYEAQ. The CDR3 DNA follows: TGTGCCAGCAGCGCCTACCGCGGCTACAATGAGCAGTTCTTC. Amino acid sequence: CASSAYRGYNEQFF.

The rearrangement uses TRBV9 and TRBJ2-7; 9 bases align to TRBD2. V shed 0 bases and J 5 bases; nucleotides not matched to a gene: 0. The CDR3 spans 13 residues. Germline CDR1 is SGDLS and CDR2 is YYNGEE. This CDR3 is CASSVGGGDEQYF. The CDR3 nucleotides read TGTGCCAGCAGCGTAGGCGGGGGGGACGAGCAGTACTTC.

The CDR3 loop reads CASSQEGLAVTGELFF. CDR3 bases: TGTGCCAGCAGCCAAGAGGGGCTAGCGGTCACCGGGGAGCTGTTTTTT. V usage is TRBV14 and J usage is TRBJ2-2; 7 bases line up with TRBD2. Germline CDR1 is SGHDN and CDR2 is FVKESK. This CDR3 has 16 residues. V trimming: 0 bases; J trimming: 4 bases; junction bases outside the gene matches: 5. Full variable domain (missing parts from reference TRBV14 and TRBJ2-2): EAGVTQFPSHSVIEKGQTVTLRCDPISGHDNLYWYRRVMGKEIKFLLHFVKESKQDESGMPNNRFLAERTGGTYSTLKVQPAELEDSGVYFCASSQEGLAVTGELFFGEGSRLTVL.

The J gene is TRBJ2-7, the V gene TRBV7-9; 7 bases align to TRBD1. The junction had 4 bases not matched to a gene; V was cut back by 5 bases and J by 0 bases. The CDR3 sequence is 14 residues long. CDR1 and CDR2 (germline): SEHNR, FQNEAQ (reference sequence). The DNA of the CDR3 is TGTGCCAGCAGCGCCCGGGACAGCTCCTACGAGCAGTACTTC. Translation: CASSARDSSYEQYF.

This sequence joins TRBV6-5 and TRBJ2-2; D is possibly TRBD2 (5 bases). The CDR3 runs 13 residues. The ends were cut back, 2 bases at V and 5 bases at J, with 6 bases in the middle. Per germline, CDR1 MNHEY and CDR2 SVGAGI. CDR3 coding DNA: TGTGCCAGCAGTTACAGGACTACCGGGGAGCTGTTTTTT. Amino acid sequence: CASSYRTTGELFF.

The table lists this clone with a count of one. The chain is built from TRBV7-8 and TRBJ2-3; D not certain. The CDR3 totals 15 residues. The germline V gene has CDR1 SGHVS and CDR2 FQNEAQ. The V and J ends lost 1 base and 9 bases respectively, with 17 bases between them. The CDR3: CASSLEERQVGTQYF. CDR3 coding DNA: TGTGCCAGCAGCTTAGAAGAGCGCCAAGTTGGGACGCAGTATTTT.

The rearrangement joins TRBV9 to TRBJ1-2, with TRBD1 identical over 10 bases. Germline trimming cut 3 bases from V and 10 bases from J; bases unmatched to any gene: 12. The germline gives CDR1 SGDLS, CDR2 YYNGEE. This CDR3 contains 15 residues. The CDR3 protein is CASSAPGQGSIDYTF. CDR3 in DNA: TGTGCCAGCAGCGCCCCGGGACAGGGGTCTATTGACTACACCTTC.

This sequence joins TRBV27 and TRBJ1-1, with D unresolved. The CDR3 loop spans 12 amino acids. Germline CDR1 and CDR2: MNHEY and SMNVEV (reference sequence). V lost 6 bases and J lost 1, with 6 bases in between. CDR3 residues: CASRAGNTEAFF. Written as DNA, the CDR3 is TGTGCCAGCAGGGCAGGGAACACTGAAGCTTTCTTT.

V gene TRBV11-3 combines with J gene TRBJ1-2; D uncertain. The CDR3 loop spans 13 amino acids. Germline CDR1 is SGHNT and CDR2 is YENEEA. Trimming pared 0 bases from V and 8 bases from J, leaving 10 bases between. CDR3 nucleotides: TGTGCCAGCAGCTTAGATTATCAGGAAGGCTACACCTTC. Translation: CASSLDYQEGYTF.

The rearrangement uses TRBV27 and TRBJ1-1; 8 bases agree with TRBD1. This CDR3 has 14 amino acids. The junction had 5 bases not matched to a gene; V was cut back by 3 bases and J by 5 bases. Germline lookup yields CDR1 MNHEY and CDR2 SMNVEV (reference sequence). CDR3 loop: CASSLWTGSTEAFF. The CDR3 coding sequence is TGTGCCAGCAGTTTGTGGACAGGGTCAACTGAAGCTTTCTTT.

This chain joins TRBV27 and TRBJ1-3; tentative D call: TRBD1 (6 bases). Deletions cut 5 bases from V and 3 bases from J, with 11 bases between. The germline V gene encodes CDR1 MNHEY and CDR2 SMNVEV (reference sequence). The CDR3 is 14 residues long. The CDR3: CASSAGVVGNTIYF. The CDR3 bases are TGTGCCAGCAGTGCAGGGGTGGTTGGAAACACCATATATTTT.

This sequence joins TRBV6-4 and TRBJ1-5; D call uncertain. The CDR3 covers 12 residues. V lost 10 bases and J lost 9, with 16 bases in between. CDR1 and CDR2 from the germline V gene are MRHNA and SNTAGT. Written as DNA, the CDR3 is TGTGCCACGGGGAGGACCGTGTGGCCCCAGCATTTT. It specifies CATGRTVWPQHF.

The CDR3 loop is CASSQVETGTYEQYF. As DNA, the CDR3 is TGCGCCAGCAGCCAAGTAGAAACAGGGACCTACGAGCAGTACTTC. The chain links TRBV4-1 to TRBJ2-5; D perhaps matches TRBD1 (6 bases). The DNA end is more similar to TRBJ2-7, so the J call may be wrong. The length of the CDR3 is 15 residues. Germline CDR1 reads MGHRA; CDR2 reads YSYEKL.

This chain links TRBV5-6 with TRBJ2-3, with 10 bases matching TRBD2. This CDR3 contains 16 residues. CDR1 SGHDT and CDR2 YYEEEE come from the germline V gene. V gave up 4 bases and J gave up 3 bases; unmatched junction bases: 8. The CDR3 region is CASSPLAGGGTDTQYF. CDR3 nucleotide sequence: TGTGCCAGCAGCCCTTTAGCGGGAGGTGGAACAGATACGCAGTATTTT.

The chain recombines TRBV4-3 with TRBJ1-5; no reliable D call. Trimming removed 0 bases at V and 4 bases at J, with 7 bases between. The CDR3 is made up of 14 amino acids. Germline V gene lookup returns CDR1 LGHNA and CDR2 YSLEER. CDR3 DNA: TGCGCCAGCAGCCAAGACTGGGAGAATCAGCCCCAGCATTTT. Translated, it gives CASSQDWENQPQHF.

The V and J genes are TRBV2 and TRBJ2-6, with D perhaps matching TRBD1 (6 bases). The CDR3 has 16 amino acids. Germline V lookup: CDR1 SNHLY, CDR2 FYNNEI. V lost 4 bases to trimming and J lost 0 bases, with 10 bases between them. The DNA of the CDR3 is TGTGCCAGCAGTGCGACAGGCCCCTCTGGGGCCAACGTCCTGACTTTC. As protein: CASSATGPSGANVLTF. Complete variable domain (other parts from reference TRBV2 and TRBJ2-6): EPEVTQTPSHQVTQMGQEVILRCVPISNHLYFYWYRQILGQKVEFLVSFYNNEISEKSEIFDDQFSVERPDGSNFTLKIRSTKLEDSAMYFCASSATGPSGANVLTFGAGSRLTVL.

This clone appeared a single time. The chain has TRBV19 and TRBJ1-5; possibly TRBD1 for D (5 bases). Looked up from germline, CDR1 is LNHDA and CDR2 is SQIVND (reference sequence). The CDR3 spans 16 residues. V lost 3 bases and J 4 bases, leaving 16 bases between the germline ends. The CDR3 loop reads CASSIALGQGNQPQHF. CDR3 in DNA: TGTGCCAGTAGTATCGCGCTGGGGCAGGGTAATCAGCCCCAGCATTTT.

This rearrangement joins TRBV28 to TRBJ2-3; maybe TRBD2 (5 bases). This CDR3 has 15 amino acids. The germline V gene encodes CDR1 MDHEN and CDR2 SYDVKM. Trimming removed 2 bases from V and 5 bases from J, with 14 bases in between. In DNA, the CDR3 is TGTGCCAGCAGTTTAATTTTGGGAGTTGAAGATACGCAGTATTTT. Protein sequence: CASSLILGVEDTQYF.

The gene calls are TRBV11-2 and TRBJ2-7; 9 bases are shared with TRBD1. Germline V gives CDR1 SGHAT, CDR2 FQNNGV. CDR3 length: 16 residues. V trimming: 6 bases; J trimming: 3 bases; junction bases outside the gene matches: 12. The CDR3 sequence: CASSFVTGTGYYEQYF. The CDR3 DNA is TGTGCCAGCAGTTTCGTTACCGGGACAGGGTACTACGAGCAGTACTTC.

Comment on this clone: Germline and junction disagree at one end, which may indicate a read error. The chain recombines TRBV7-7 with TRBJ2-5; 8 nucleotides align to TRBD2. The CDR3 has 10 amino acids. The V gene's germline CDR1 is SSHAT and CDR2 FNYEAQ (reference sequence). This chain's CDR3 is CASSGLAGNF. The CDR3 region has the DNA TGTGCCAGCAGCGGACTAGCAGGGAACTTC. The full variable domain, in which reference TRBV7-7 and TRBJ2-5 provide the parts outside the CDR3, is GAGVSQSPRYKVTKRGQDVTLRCDPISSHATLYWYQQALGQGPEFLTYFNYEAQPDKSGLPSDRFSAERPEGSISTLTIQRTEQRDSAMYRCASSGLAGNFGPGTRLLVL.